This passage covers 26 T cell receptor beta chains from one sample sequenced in a study of T cell repertoires in cytomegalovirus infection. TCRdb ran MiXCR on the reads and lists one entry per CDR3 protein. Here the sample spans just over 300,000 distinct CDR3 sequences, about a sixth being singletons. The sample taken for sequencing was PBMCs. These receptors all come from a human donor in good health (CMV status not recorded). Some clones in this sample may be carry-over from other donors' samples.

This clonotype has at least ten counts. The CDR3 DNA is TGTGCCAGCAGCTTAATGACGGGCCGAGATACGCAGTATTTT. Amino acids: CASSLMTGRDTQYF. The V and J genes are TRBV7-6 and TRBJ2-3; D is unclear. The CDR3 extends over 14 amino acids. Trimming shortened V by 2 bases and J by 5 bases, and 11 bases separated the two germline ends. The germline V gene encodes CDR1 SGHVS and CDR2 FNYEAQ. Filled out from reference TRBV7-6 and TRBJ2-3, the complete variable domain reads GAGVSQSPRYKVTKRGQDVALRCDPISGHVSLYWYRQALGQGPEFLTYFNYEAQQDKSGLPNDRFSAERPEGSISTLTIQRTEQRDSAMYRCASSLMTGRDTQYFGPGTRLTVL.

The rearrangement links TRBV9 to TRBJ2-5; 7 nucleotides agree with TRBD1. CDR3 length: 14 amino acids. The germline V gene encodes CDR1 SGDLS and CDR2 YYNGEE. V was clipped by 3 bases and J by 2 bases; unmatched bases: 4. The CDR3 sequence: CASSGQGGQETQYF. The DNA for the CDR3 is TGTGCCAGCAGCGGACAGGGCGGACAAGAGACCCAGTACTTC.

A single count supports this clonotype. Just one base apart from a much larger clone, this may be a read error. This chain links TRBV5-3 with TRBJ2-1, with 7 bases identical to TRBD1. Being an ORF, TRBV5-3 has a function that is uncertain. The CDR3 has 15 amino acids. The CDR3 loop is CASSWTGLSYNEQSF. The CDR3 DNA follows: TGTGCCAGCAGTTGGACAGGACTTTCCTACAATGAGCAGTCCTTC.

This clonotype has at least ten counts. J is TRBJ2-7 and V is TRBV12-3 or TRBV12-4; TRBD1 matches at 7 bases. Trimming at V came to 6 bases and at J to 0 bases, leaving 20 bases not matched to a gene. This CDR3 contains 19 residues. CDR3 residues: CASSNAVGQRGSSSYEQYF. CDR3 bases: TGTGCCAGCAGCAATGCCGTGGGACAGAGGGGATCAAGCTCCTACGAGCAGTACTTC.

The chain uses TRBV5-1 and TRBJ1-2, with D unresolved. CDR1 is SGHRS, CDR2 YFSETQ, per germline. The V and J ends lost 1 base and 7 bases respectively, with 11 bases between them. The CDR3 extends over 13 amino acids. CDR3 nucleotides: TGCGCCAGCAGCTTGCCAGGCCCGATTGGCTACACCTTC. Protein sequence: CASSLPGPIGYTF.

This clonotype was observed many times. V and J are TRBV28 and TRBJ2-7; D perhaps matches TRBD1 (6 bases). CDR1 is MDHEN, CDR2 SYDVKM, per germline. The CDR3 is 15 amino acids. V was pared by 7 bases and J by 2 bases, with 18 bases between. The CDR3 DNA follows: TGTGCCAGCAACACGAGGGGGTCTAGGGCCTACGAGCAGTACTTC. This sequence encodes CASNTRGSRAYEQYF. Using reference TRBV28 and TRBJ2-7 for the parts outside the CDR3, the full variable domain is DVKVTQSSRYLVKRTGEKVFLECVQDMDHENMFWYRQDPGLGLRLIYFSYDVKMKEKGDIPEGYSVSREKKERFSLILESASTNQTSMYLCASNTRGSRAYEQYFGPGTRLTVT.

V gene TRBV7-2 combines with J gene TRBJ1-1, with TRBD1 identical over 8 bases. This CDR3 has 14 residues. The V gene end was trimmed by 5 bases and the J gene end by 5 bases; junction bases not matched to a gene: 7. The V gene's germline CDR1 is SGHTA and CDR2 FQGNSA. The CDR3 DNA reads as TGTGCCAGCAGCAGGGGGCAGGGGGCGACTGAAGCTTTCTTT. Translation: CASSRGQGATEAFF.

This clonotype appeared many times. The chain combines TRBV7-2 with TRBJ2-7; D is perhaps TRBD1 (5 bases). This CDR3 spans 15 amino acids. Germline CDR1 reads SGHTA; CDR2 reads FQGNSA. Trimming left V 5 bases short and J 2 bases short, with 16 bases between. CDR3 in DNA: TGTGCCAGCAGCGATAGGGGCAGGGCCCCCTACGAGCAGTACTTC. Protein: CASSDRGRAPYEQYF.

This clonotype has a count of ten or more. The gene calls are TRBV27 and TRBJ1-4; D not resolved. Germline CDR1 MNHEY, CDR2 SMNVEV (reference sequence). The CDR3 spans 17 residues. The germline V and J ends were trimmed by 2 bases and 4 bases, with 17 bases remaining between them. The CDR3 DNA sequence: TGTGCCAGCAGTTTAATGCCAGACCACCGGAATAATGAAAAACTGTTTTTT. Residues: CASSLMPDHRNNEKLFF.

Ten or more counts support this clonotype. The chain recombines TRBV20-1 with TRBJ1-1; the D is unclear. The CDR3 runs to 13 residues. CDR1 is DFQATT, CDR2 SNEGSKA, per germline (reference sequence). V was cut by 3 bases and J by 0 bases, with 8 bases left in between. As DNA, the CDR3 is TGCAGTGCTAGTGGGCTGATGAACACTGAAGCTTTCTTT. Residues: CSASGLMNTEAFF.

Ten or more counts support this clonotype. The V gene is TRBV7-2, the J gene TRBJ1-2; TRBD1 matches 8 bases. Germline trimming cut 1 base from V and 2 bases from J; bases unmatched to any gene: 3. Germline values: CDR1 SGHTA, CDR2 FQGNSA. This CDR3 has 15 residues. The CDR3 sequence: CASSLGAGGNYGYTF. The DNA of the CDR3 is TGTGCCAGCAGCTTAGGGGCAGGGGGCAACTATGGCTACACCTTC.

The gene calls are TRBV27 and TRBJ2-1, with D hard to call. Germline CDR1 and CDR2: MNHEY and SMNVEV (reference sequence). CDR3 length: 15 amino acids. Trimming pared 2 bases from V and 2 bases from J, leaving 10 bases between. CDR3 loop: CASSLRGPTYNEQFF. The CDR3 DNA reads TGTGCCAGCAGTTTACGAGGACCTACCTACAATGAGCAGTTCTTC.

This clonotype showed up just a few times. The chain uses TRBV7-9 and TRBJ2-6, with a tentative D call TRBD1 (6 bases). Germline values: CDR1 SEHNR, CDR2 FQNEAQ (reference sequence). The CDR3 extends over 17 amino acids. V lost 5 bases and J 1 base, leaving 15 bases between the germline ends. In nucleotides, the CDR3 is TGTGCCAGCAGCCCCAGGGGCTTGGGGTCTGGGGCCAACGTCCTGACTTTC. Its protein is CASSPRGLGSGANVLTF.

This chain links TRBV7-6 with TRBJ1-1; D not certain. The CDR3 totals 15 residues. CDR1 and CDR2 (germline): SGHVS, FNYEAQ. V was trimmed by 3 bases and J by 1 base, leaving 12 bases between them. In nucleotides, the CDR3 is TGTGCCAGCAGCTTTGGGCCGGTGGGGAACACTGAAGCTTTCTTT. This sequence encodes CASSFGPVGNTEAFF. Variable domain in full (rest from reference TRBV7-6 and TRBJ1-1): GAGVSQSPRYKVTKRGQDVALRCDPISGHVSLYWYRQALGQGPEFLTYFNYEAQQDKSGLPNDRFSAERPEGSISTLTIQRTEQRDSAMYRCASSFGPVGNTEAFFGQGTRLTVV.

The chain couples TRBV7-9 to TRBJ1-2; D call uncertain. Germline-derived CDR1 and CDR2 are SEHNR and FQNEAQ (reference sequence). This CDR3 region has 12 residues. The V end lost 2 bases, the J end lost 8 bases, and 9 bases lay between the germline ends. CDR3 residues: CASSLTQYGYTF. CDR3 nucleotides: TGTGCCAGCAGCTTAACACAGTACGGCTACACCTTC.

This clonotype has more than one count but fewer than ten. V usage is TRBV3-1 and J usage is TRBJ2-7; TRBD2 is a possible D gene (5 bases). V was cut by 0 bases and J by 3 bases, with 21 bases left in between. Germline CDR1 and CDR2: LGHDT and YNNKEL (reference sequence). This CDR3 contains 18 residues. The CDR3 here is CASSQERRLRVSRYEQYF. The CDR3 nucleotides read TGTGCCAGCAGCCAAGAAAGACGGTTGAGGGTTTCCCGCTACGAGCAGTACTTC.

The chain couples TRBV19 to TRBJ2-7; D is possibly TRBD1 (6 bases). The V end was cut by 5 bases, the J end by 3 bases, with 14 bases between. This CDR3 has 14 amino acids. Germline CDR1 reads LNHDA; CDR2 reads SQIVND (reference sequence). Here the CDR3 DNA reads TGTGCCAGTAGTCCAAACAGGGTCGGCTACGAGCAGTACTTC. It is translated as CASSPNRVGYEQYF.

This clonotype came up many times. V is TRBV12-3 or TRBV12-4 and J is TRBJ1-4; 8 bases line up with TRBD1. The CDR3 contains 15 residues. V lost 6 bases, J lost 0 bases, and 3 bases stayed unmatched. CDR3 loop: CASSSDRATNEKLFF. CDR3 in DNA: TGTGCCAGCAGCTCGGACAGGGCAACTAATGAAAAACTGTTTTTT.

This clonotype was found a few times. The chain is built from TRBV18 and TRBJ1-5; D might be TRBD1 (6 bases). Trimming took off 3 bases at V and 6 bases at J, with 18 bases between the two ends. This CDR3 comprises 16 residues. In germline, CDR1 is KGHSH, CDR2 LQKENI. The CDR3 nucleotides read TGTGCCAGCTCACCGACGGGGGCCGGTAGAAGTCAGCCCCAGCATTTT. This sequence encodes CASSPTGAGRSQPQHF.

Points on this clonotype: One base away lies a much larger clone, so this may be a sequencing read error. The genes are TRBV10-3 and TRBJ2-3; no clear D. V dropped 0 bases and J dropped 2 bases, with 9 bases sitting between them. The CDR3 extends over 15 amino acids. CDR1 and CDR2 (germline): ENHRY, SYGVKD. CDR3 residues: CAISESRLTTDTQYF. The DNA for the CDR3 is TGTGCCATCAGTGAGTCGAGGTTGACCACAGATACGCAGTATTTT.

In this sample, this clonotype turned up many times. The chain is built from TRBV6-1 and TRBJ1-5; weak D call: TRBD1 (6 bases). The CDR3 length is 15 residues. The V gene's germline CDR1 is MNHNS and CDR2 SASEGT. Trimming took 5 bases from V and 3 from J, leaving 14 bases between them. The CDR3 DNA is TGTGCCAGCAGTCAAGGGGACACCCTCAATCAGCCCCAGCATTTT. Protein sequence: CASSQGDTLNQPQHF.

This clonotype was found a few times. The chain couples TRBV27 to TRBJ2-5; 13 bases map to TRBD2. The ends lost 0 bases at V and 5 bases at J; junction bases unmatched: 3. The CDR3 totals 16 residues. Germline values: CDR1 MNHEY, CDR2 SMNVEV (reference sequence). The CDR3 sequence is CASSLSTSGGPETQYF. In nucleotides, the CDR3 is TGTGCCAGCAGTTTATCGACTAGCGGGGGGCCGGAGACCCAGTACTTC.

This clonotype was observed many times. The chain couples TRBV27 to TRBJ1-1, with D maybe TRBD1 (5 bases). CDR1 and CDR2 from the germline V gene are MNHEY and SMNVEV (reference sequence). The CDR3 contains 15 residues. V dropped 2 bases and J dropped 3 bases, with 13 bases sitting between them. Written as DNA, the CDR3 is TGTGCCAGCAGTTTAGGCTCTCAGGGAGACACTGAAGCTTTCTTT. Amino acids: CASSLGSQGDTEAFF.

The chain uses TRBV28 and TRBJ1-5; the match to TRBD1 covers 10 bases. Germline CDR1 and CDR2: MDHEN and SYDVKM. This CDR3 is built from 17 residues. J gave up 2 bases and V 4 bases, and 8 bases lay outside the gene matches. The DNA for the CDR3 is TGTGCCAGCAGTTACTCCGGGACAGGGGTGGGCAATCAGCCCCAGCATTTT. Its translation: CASSYSGTGVGNQPQHF.

This clonotype was counted only a few times. One junction end disagrees with the germline gene, perhaps due to a read error. J is TRBJ1-5 and V is TRBV19; D call uncertain. Germline CDR1 and CDR2: LNHDA and SQIVND (reference sequence). The CDR3 spans 12 residues. This CDR3 reads CASNIERSPQHF. The CDR3 DNA reads as TGTGCCAGTAATATAGAACGCTCGCCCCAGCATTTT. Variable domain in full (rest from reference TRBV19 and TRBJ1-5): DGGITQSPKYLFRKEGQNVTLSCEQNLNHDAMYWYRQDPGQGLRLIYYSQIVNDFQKGDIAEGYSVSREKKESFPLTVTSAQKNPTAFYLCASNIERSPQHFGDGTRLSIL.

In its sample, this clonotype was seen many times. V usage is TRBV7-2 and J usage is TRBJ2-4; a possible D gene is TRBD1 (5 bases). The CDR3 has 14 residues. Germline V gives CDR1 SGHTA, CDR2 FQGNSA. Deletions cut 1 base from V and 9 bases from J, with 13 bases between. This CDR3 reads CASSLVTRDGIQYF. The CDR3, as DNA: TGTGCCAGCAGCTTAGTTACCAGGGATGGCATTCAGTACTTC.